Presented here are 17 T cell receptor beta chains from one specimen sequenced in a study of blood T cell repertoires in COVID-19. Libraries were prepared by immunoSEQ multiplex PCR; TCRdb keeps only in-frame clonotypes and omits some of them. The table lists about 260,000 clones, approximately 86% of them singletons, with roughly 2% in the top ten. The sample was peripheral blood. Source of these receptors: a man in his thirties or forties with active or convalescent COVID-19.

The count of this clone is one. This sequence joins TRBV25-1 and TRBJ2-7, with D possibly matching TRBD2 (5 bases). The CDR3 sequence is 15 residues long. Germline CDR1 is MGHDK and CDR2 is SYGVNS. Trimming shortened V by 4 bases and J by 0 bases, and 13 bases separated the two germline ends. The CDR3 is CASSGTGIISYEQYF. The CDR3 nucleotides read TGTGCCAGCAGTGGCACCGGGATCATCTCCTACGAGCAGTACTTC.

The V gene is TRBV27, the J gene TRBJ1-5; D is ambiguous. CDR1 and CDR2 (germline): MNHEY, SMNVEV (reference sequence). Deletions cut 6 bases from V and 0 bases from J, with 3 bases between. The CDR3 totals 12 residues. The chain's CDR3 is CASSNSNQPQHF. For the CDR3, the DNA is TGTGCCAGCAGCAATAGCAATCAGCCCCAGCATTTT.

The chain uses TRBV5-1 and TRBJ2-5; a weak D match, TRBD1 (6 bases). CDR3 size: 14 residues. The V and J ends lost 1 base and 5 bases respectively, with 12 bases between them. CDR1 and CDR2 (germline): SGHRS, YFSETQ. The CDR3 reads CASSLSGAGETQYF. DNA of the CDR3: TGCGCCAGCAGCTTGTCAGGGGCTGGGGAGACCCAGTACTTC.

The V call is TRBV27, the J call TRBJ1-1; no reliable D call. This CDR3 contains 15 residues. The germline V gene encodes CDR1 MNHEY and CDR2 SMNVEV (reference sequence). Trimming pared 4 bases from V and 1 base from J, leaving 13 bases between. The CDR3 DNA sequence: TGTGCCAGCAGTTCCATCGGACGGGGGAACACTGAAGCTTTCTTT. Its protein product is CASSSIGRGNTEAFF.

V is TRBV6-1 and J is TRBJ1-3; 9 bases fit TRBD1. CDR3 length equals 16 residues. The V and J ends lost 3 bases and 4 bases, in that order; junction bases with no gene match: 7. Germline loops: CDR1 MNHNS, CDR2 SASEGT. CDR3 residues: CASSDNRGLRGNTIYF. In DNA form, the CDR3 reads TGTGCCAGCAGTGACAACAGGGGGCTACGCGGAAACACCATATATTTT.

CDR3 protein: CASRDLADSLYEAFF. CDR3 nucleotide sequence: TGTGCCAGCAGAGATCTTGCCGACAGCCTATATGAAGCTTTCTTT. The chain is built from TRBV5-4 and TRBJ1-1, with D maybe TRBD1 (5 bases). Germline V gene data show CDR1 as SGHNT and CDR2 as YYREEE (reference sequence). Trimming stripped 5 bases from V and 7 bases from J, with 21 bases between. The CDR3 consists of 15 residues. Complete variable domain (other parts from reference TRBV5-4 and TRBJ1-1): ETGVTQSPTHLIKTRGQQVTLRCSSQSGHNTVSWYQQALGQGPQFIFQYYREEENGRGNFPPRFSGLQFPNYSSELNVNALELDDSALYLCASRDLADSLYEAFFGQGTRLTVV.

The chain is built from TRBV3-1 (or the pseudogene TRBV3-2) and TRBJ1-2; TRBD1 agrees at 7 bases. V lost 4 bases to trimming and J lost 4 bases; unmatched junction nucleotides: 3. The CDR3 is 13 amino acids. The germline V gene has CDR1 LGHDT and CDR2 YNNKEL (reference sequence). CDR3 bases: TGTGCCAGCAGCCTAGACAGGGCCTATGGCTACACCTTC. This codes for CASSLDRAYGYTF.

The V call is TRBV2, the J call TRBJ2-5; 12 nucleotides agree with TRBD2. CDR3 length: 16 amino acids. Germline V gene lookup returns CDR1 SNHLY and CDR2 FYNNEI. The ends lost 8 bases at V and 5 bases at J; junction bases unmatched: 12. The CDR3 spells CASPKTSGGLGETQYF. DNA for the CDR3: TGTGCCAGCCCTAAGACTAGCGGGGGATTAGGGGAGACCCAGTACTTC.

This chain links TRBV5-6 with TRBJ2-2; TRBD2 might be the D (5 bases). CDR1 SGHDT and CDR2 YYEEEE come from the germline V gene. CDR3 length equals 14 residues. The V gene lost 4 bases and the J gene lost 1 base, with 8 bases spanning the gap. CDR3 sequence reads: CASSDGLNTGELFF. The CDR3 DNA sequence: TGTGCCAGCAGCGATGGACTGAACACCGGGGAGCTGTTTTTT.

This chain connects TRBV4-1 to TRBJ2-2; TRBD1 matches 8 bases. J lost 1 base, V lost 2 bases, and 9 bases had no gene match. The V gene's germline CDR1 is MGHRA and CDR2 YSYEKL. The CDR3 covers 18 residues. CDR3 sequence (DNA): TGCGCCAGCAGCCAACCTAGGTTCGGGACAGGGAACACCGGGGAGCTGTTTTTT. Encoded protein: CASSQPRFGTGNTGELFF.

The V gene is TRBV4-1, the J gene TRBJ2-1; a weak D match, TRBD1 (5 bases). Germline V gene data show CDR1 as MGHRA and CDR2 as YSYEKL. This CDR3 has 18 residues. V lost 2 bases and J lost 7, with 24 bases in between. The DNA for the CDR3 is TGCGCCAGCAGCCAACAAACCTTCACAGGACCACCTTTTAATGAGCAGTTCTTC. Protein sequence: CASSQQTFTGPPFNEQFF.

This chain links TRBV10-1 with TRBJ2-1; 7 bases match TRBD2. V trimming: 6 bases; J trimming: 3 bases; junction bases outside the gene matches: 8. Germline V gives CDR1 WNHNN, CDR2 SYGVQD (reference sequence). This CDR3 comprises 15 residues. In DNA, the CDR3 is TGCGCCAGCAGCCAGCCGGGGAGGGGCTACAATGAGCAGTTCTTC. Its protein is CASSQPGRGYNEQFF.

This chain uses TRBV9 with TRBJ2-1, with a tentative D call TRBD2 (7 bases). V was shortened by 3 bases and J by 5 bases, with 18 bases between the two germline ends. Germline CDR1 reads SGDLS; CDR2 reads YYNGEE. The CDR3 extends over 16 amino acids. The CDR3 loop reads CASSDGGRFVNNEQFF. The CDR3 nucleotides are TGTGCCAGCAGCGACGGGGGGCGGTTCGTAAACAATGAGCAGTTCTTC.

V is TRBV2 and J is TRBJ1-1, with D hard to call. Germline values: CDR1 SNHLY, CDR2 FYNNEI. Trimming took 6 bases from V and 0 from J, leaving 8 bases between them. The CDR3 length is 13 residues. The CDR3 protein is CASRMELNTEAFF. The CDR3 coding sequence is TGTGCCAGCAGGATGGAGTTGAACACTGAAGCTTTCTTT. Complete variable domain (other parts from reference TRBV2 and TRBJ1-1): EPEVTQTPSHQVTQMGQEVILRCVPISNHLYFYWYRQILGQKVEFLVSFYNNEISEKSEIFDDQFSVERPDGSNFTLKIRSTKLEDSAMYFCASRMELNTEAFFGQGTRLTVV.

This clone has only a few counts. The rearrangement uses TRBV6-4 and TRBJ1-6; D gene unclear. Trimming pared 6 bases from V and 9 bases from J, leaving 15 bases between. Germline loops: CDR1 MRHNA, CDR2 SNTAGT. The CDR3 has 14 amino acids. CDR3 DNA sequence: TGTGCCAGCAGCCTTGGGTTGGGAGGTTCACCCCTCCACTTT. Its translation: CASSLGLGGSPLHF.

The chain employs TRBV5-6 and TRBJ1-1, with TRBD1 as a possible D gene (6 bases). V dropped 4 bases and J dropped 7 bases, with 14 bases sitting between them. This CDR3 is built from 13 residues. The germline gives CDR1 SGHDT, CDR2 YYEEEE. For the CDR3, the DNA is TGTGCCAGCAGCACGATGGGGGCTGGTGAAGCTTTCTTT. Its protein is CASSTMGAGEAFF. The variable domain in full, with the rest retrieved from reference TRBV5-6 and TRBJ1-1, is DAGVTQSPTHLIKTRGQQVTLRCSPKSGHDTVSWYQQALGQGPQFIFQYYEEEERQRGNFPDRFSGHQFPNYSSELNVNALLLGDSALYLCASSTMGAGEAFFGQGTRLTVV.

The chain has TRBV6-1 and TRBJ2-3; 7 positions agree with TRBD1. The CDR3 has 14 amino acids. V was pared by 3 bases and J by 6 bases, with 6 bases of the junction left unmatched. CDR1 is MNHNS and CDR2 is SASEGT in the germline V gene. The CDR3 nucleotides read TGTGCCAGCAGTGACGACAGGGTCATTGATACGCAGTATTTT. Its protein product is CASSDDRVIDTQYF.